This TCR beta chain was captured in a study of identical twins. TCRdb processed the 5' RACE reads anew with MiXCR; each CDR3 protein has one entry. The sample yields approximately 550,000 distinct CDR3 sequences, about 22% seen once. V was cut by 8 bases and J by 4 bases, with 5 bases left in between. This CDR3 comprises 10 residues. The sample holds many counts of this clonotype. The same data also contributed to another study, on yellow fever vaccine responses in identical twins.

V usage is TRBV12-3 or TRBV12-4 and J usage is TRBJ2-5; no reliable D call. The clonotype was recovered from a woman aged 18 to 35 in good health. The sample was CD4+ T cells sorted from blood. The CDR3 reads CASARETQYF. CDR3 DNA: TGTGCCAGCGCACGAGAGACCCAGTACTTC.